The clone carrying this TCR beta chain was counted between two and nine times. The data originate from a study of blood T cell repertoires in COVID-19. About the study: Sites in the United States, Italy and Spain provided acute and convalescent COVID-19 samples.

Trimming shortened V by 5 bases and J by 0 bases, and 11 bases separated the two germline ends. Looked up from germline, CDR1 is LNHDA and CDR2 is SQIVND (reference sequence). The CDR3 is made up of 15 amino acids. As processed by the authors: It was from reference gene primer amplification that nucleated cell counts were estimated. TCRdb keeps only in-frame clones here, not all; method: immunoSEQ multiplex PCR. V and J calls and clone size come straight from that table; D and trimming were deduced from the DNA. Among some 50,000 clones listed, 85% to 90% were seen once. The clonotype was recovered from a man aged 35-49 years with active COVID-19. The chain has TRBV19 and TRBJ1-5, with unresolved D. Sequenced input: peripheral blood. CDR3 sequence: CASSPSGNSNQPQHF. The CDR3 coding sequence is TGTGCCAGTAGTCCCTCCGGGAATAGCAATCAGCCCCAGCATTTT.